The 24 T cell receptor beta chains below were found in one sample sequenced in a study of T cell changes during pregnancy in multiple sclerosis (dated by TCRdb to about 2019). The library was prepared using the immunoSEQ multiplex PCR assay. The source is immuneACCESS, and TCRdb retained only in-frame sequences with V and J called. Part of the clones is not carried over; for the studies checked, unresolved V genes explain less than half of this, and the remainder is unexplained. In this sample the table shows about 54,000 clones, 80% to 95% of which occur a single time. Over 1% of the sample is in the top ten clones. The sample consisted of peripheral blood, taken after pregnancy. All receptors derive from a female donor in good health, enrolled as a control in a pregnancy study.

This chain joins TRBV7-9 and TRBJ2-7; D unresolved. The length of the CDR3 is 13 residues. With 2 bases removed from V and 1 base from J, the gap between germline ends came to 6 bases. In germline, CDR1 is SEHNR, CDR2 FQNEAQ (reference sequence). As DNA, the CDR3 is TGTGCCAGCAGCTTAATGGAGTCCTACGAGCAGTACTTC. It specifies CASSLMESYEQYF.

CDR3 sequence: CASSEGQQETQYF. Here the CDR3 DNA reads TGTGCCAGCAGTGAGGGACAGCAGGAGACCCAGTACTTC. The rearrangement joins TRBV2 to TRBJ2-5; 7 positions match TRBD1. The CDR3 spans 13 residues. The germline V gene encodes CDR1 SNHLY and CDR2 FYNNEI. Trimming at V came to 3 bases and at J to 5 bases, leaving 3 bases not matched to a gene.

This chain joins TRBV19 and TRBJ2-7, with 10 bases matching TRBD1. The CDR3 is made up of 13 amino acids. Unmatched junction bases numbered 4, after V lost 4 bases and J lost 7 bases. Germline CDR1 is LNHDA and CDR2 is SQIVND (reference sequence). CDR3 nucleotides: TGTGCCAGTAGTACGGGACAGGGGTGGGAGCAGTACTTC. Its protein product is CASSTGQGWEQYF. Using reference TRBV19 and TRBJ2-7 for the parts outside the CDR3, the full variable domain is DGGITQSPKYLFRKEGQNVTLSCEQNLNHDAMYWYRQDPGQGLRLIYYSQIVNDFQKGDIAEGYSVSREKKESFPLTVTSAQKNPTAFYLCASSTGQGWEQYFGPGTRLTVT.

The chain employs TRBV5-1 and TRBJ2-7; 7 nucleotides align to TRBD1. The germline gives CDR1 SGHRS, CDR2 YFSETQ. The CDR3 has 15 residues. Trimming took 7 bases from V and 4 from J; bases not matched to a gene: 14. As DNA, the CDR3 is TGCGCCAGCGGAGCACCCGCCGAGGGGGCTTACGAGCAGTACTTC. Amino acids: CASGAPAEGAYEQYF.

The chain links TRBV5-6 to TRBJ1-2; no clear D gene. The CDR3 is 12 residues long. Trimming took off 4 bases at V and 8 bases at J, with 12 bases between the two ends. Germline-derived CDR1 and CDR2 are SGHDT and YYEEEE. The CDR3 region is CASSTWPGGYTF. For the CDR3, the DNA is TGTGCCAGCAGCACCTGGCCGGGGGGCTACACCTTC.

The chain combines TRBV7-2 with TRBJ1-1; a possible D gene is TRBD1 (5 bases). Germline V gene lookup returns CDR1 SGHTA and CDR2 FQGNSA. The CDR3 extends over 13 amino acids. V was trimmed by 4 bases and J by 1 base, leaving 7 bases between them. CDR3 region: CASSSRGNTEAFF. The CDR3 bases are TGTGCCAGCAGCTCAAGGGGGAACACTGAAGCTTTCTTT.

The sample holds a few counts of this clone. This chain connects TRBV4-3 to TRBJ1-2, with D possibly TRBD1 on 5 matching bases. V shed 1 base and J shed 4 bases, with 10 bases lying between them. The germline V gene has CDR1 LGHNA and CDR2 YSLEER. This CDR3 spans 14 amino acids. For the CDR3, the DNA is TGCGCCAGCAGCCAAGGAAGACAGCTCTATGGCTACACCTTC. The encoded protein is CASSQGRQLYGYTF.

The rearrangement uses TRBV18 and TRBJ2-5; 8 bases fit TRBD1. Germline loops: CDR1 KGHSH, CDR2 LQKENI. Trimming cost V 6 bases and J 4 bases; bases outside gene matches: 4. The CDR3 runs 13 residues. As DNA, the CDR3 is TGTGCCAGCTCGTCCGGGACAGGAGAGACCCAGTACTTC. It encodes CASSSGTGETQYF.

This chain links TRBV25-1 with TRBJ2-1, with 9 bases aligning to TRBD2. V shed 4 bases and J 7 bases; nucleotides not matched to a gene: 2. The CDR3 is made up of 13 amino acids. From germline, CDR1 is MGHDK and CDR2 SYGVNS. CDR3 loop: CASSGGGGNEQFF. In DNA, the CDR3 is TGTGCCAGCAGTGGCGGGGGGGGTAATGAGCAGTTCTTC.

This clone was counted between two and nine times. This chain joins TRBV2 and TRBJ1-6, with 7 bases identical to TRBD1. The germline V gene has CDR1 SNHLY and CDR2 FYNNEI. The junction had 3 bases not matched to a gene; V was cut back by 7 bases and J by 3 bases. CDR3 length equals 14 residues. The CDR3: CASIGTDYNSPLHF. CDR3 nucleotide sequence: TGTGCCAGCATCGGGACAGACTATAATTCACCCCTCCACTTT. Combining the CDR3 with reference TRBV2 and TRBJ1-6 gives the whole variable domain EPEVTQTPSHQVTQMGQEVILRCVPISNHLYFYWYRQILGQKVEFLVSFYNNEISEKSEIFDDQFSVERPDGSNFTLKIRSTKLEDSAMYFCASIGTDYNSPLHFGNGTRLTVT.

The gene calls are TRBV4-1 and TRBJ2-5; 9 bases line up with TRBD1. Unmatched junction bases numbered 9, after V lost 4 bases and J lost 6 bases. Germline loops: CDR1 MGHRA, CDR2 YSYEKL. CDR3 length equals 15 residues. CDR3 region: CASSPLGGQGKTQYF. The CDR3 DNA sequence: TGCGCCAGCAGCCCCCTGGGGGGACAGGGAAAGACCCAGTACTTC.

The J gene is TRBJ1-1, the V gene TRBV6-5; D remains ambiguous. V shed 7 bases and J shed 3 bases, with 9 bases lying between them. The V gene's germline CDR1 is MNHEY and CDR2 SVGAGI. CDR3 length: 12 amino acids. CDR3 nucleotide sequence: TGTGCCAGCAAGAGGGCGTACACTGAAGCTTTCTTT. Its protein product is CASKRAYTEAFF.

This clone was observed a single time. The genes are TRBV21-1 and TRBJ2-5; TRBD1, the table's D call, lacks a check against the DNA. TRBV21-1 corresponds to a pseudogene. The CDR3 is 23 residues long. The CDR3 sequence is CASSKFRVGGDRGRIETNETQYF. DNA of the CDR3: TGTGCCAGCAGCAAATTTAGGGTGGGGGGAGACAGGGGGCGGATAGAGACGAATGAGACCCAGTACTTC.

The chain recombines TRBV4-1 with TRBJ2-7, with D possibly TRBD1 on 7 matching bases. V was pared by 4 bases and J by 2 bases, with 12 bases between. CDR1 and CDR2 (germline): MGHRA, YSYEKL. The CDR3 runs 14 residues. The CDR3 here is CASSRARGAYEQYF. In nucleotides, the CDR3 is TGCGCCAGCAGCCGCGCCAGGGGGGCCTACGAGCAGTACTTC.

V and J are TRBV7-2 and TRBJ1-2; a weak D match, TRBD1 (6 bases). CDR3 length: 14 residues. V shed 4 bases and J shed 8 bases, with 17 bases lying between them. Germline CDR1 SGHTA, CDR2 FQGNSA. The CDR3 coding sequence is TGTGCCAGCAGCTCATCCGGGACACCCGGAGGCTACACCTTC. Encoded protein: CASSSSGTPGGYTF.

The chain carries TRBV5-1 and TRBJ1-1; 8 nucleotides align to TRBD1. CDR1 is SGHRS, CDR2 YFSETQ, per germline. V lost 4 bases, J lost 1 base, and 15 bases stayed unmatched. The CDR3 covers 18 residues. CDR3 loop: CASSPRRQGALWNTEAFF. The CDR3 region has the DNA TGCGCCAGCAGCCCTCGGCGGCAGGGGGCTTTGTGGAACACTGAAGCTTTCTTT.

In its sample, this clone was seen once. This CDR3 is CASSPQRERWFTDTQYF. The CDR3 DNA sequence: TGCGCCAGCAGCCCGCAGCGGGAGAGATGGTTCACAGATACGCAGTATTTT. The rearrangement links TRBV4-3 to TRBJ2-3; 8 bases are a match to TRBD2. The length of the CDR3 is 17 residues. Germline V gene lookup returns CDR1 LGHNA and CDR2 YSLEER. With 4 bases clipped from V and 2 bases from J, the junction kept 11 bases outside the gene matches.

The V gene is TRBV23-1, the J gene TRBJ2-3, with TRBD2 matching over 9 bases. TRBV23-1 is an open reading frame, and its role is uncertain. J was trimmed by 7 bases and V by 4 bases; bases with no gene match: 6. CDR3 size: 14 residues. The DNA for the CDR3 is TGCGCCAGCAGTCGCGGTAGCGGGAGATATACGCAGTATTTT. It codes for CASSRGSGRYTQYF.

The rearrangement joins TRBV11-3 to TRBJ2-2, with 7 bases lining up with TRBD1. The CDR3 spans 13 residues. Germline V lookup: CDR1 SGHNT, CDR2 YENEEA. V gave up 6 bases and J gave up 4 bases; unmatched junction bases: 2. The CDR3 DNA is TGTGCCAGCAGACAGGGGATCACCGGGGAGCTGTTTTTT. Residues: CASRQGITGELFF.

V gene TRBV5-1 combines with J gene TRBJ1-1; 7 bases map to TRBD1. Germline V gives CDR1 SGHRS, CDR2 YFSETQ. This CDR3 is built from 18 residues. The junction had 14 bases not matched to a gene; V was cut back by 0 bases and J by 3 bases. This CDR3 reads CASSLAKNRGLRDTEAFF. In DNA form, the CDR3 reads TGCGCCAGCAGCTTGGCCAAAAACAGGGGCCTCAGGGACACTGAAGCTTTCTTT.

This clone was observed a single time. V and J are TRBV9 and TRBJ1-2; D perhaps matches TRBD1 (6 bases). V lost 2 bases and J lost 2, with 10 bases in between. Germline CDR1 is SGDLS and CDR2 is YYNGEE. The CDR3 spans 14 residues. The CDR3 spells CASSVVGGNYGYTF. CDR3 nucleotide sequence: TGTGCCAGCAGCGTTGTTGGGGGCAACTATGGCTACACCTTC.

This chain joins TRBV29-1 and TRBJ2-7, with a weak D call TRBD2 (5 bases). The V gene's germline CDR1 is SQVTM and CDR2 ANQGSEA. The CDR3 has 11 amino acids. V lost 4 bases and J 9 bases, leaving 13 bases between the germline ends. Here the CDR3 reads CSVVEGGGQYF. The CDR3 coding sequence is TGCAGCGTTGTCGAGGGTGGTGGGCAGTACTTC.

The CDR3 nucleotides are TGTGCCAGCACCGACCCCCAGCCGGGTTACACTGAAGCTTTCTTT. Translated, it gives CASTDPQPGYTEAFF. The genes are TRBV6-1 and TRBJ1-1; D is unresolved. The CDR3 loop spans 15 amino acids. V lost 7 bases to trimming and J lost 3 bases, with 18 bases between them. Germline values: CDR1 MNHNS, CDR2 SASEGT.

This chain joins TRBV15 and TRBJ1-1, with a tentative D call TRBD1 (5 bases). Germline loops: CDR1 LNHNV, CDR2 YYDKDF (reference sequence). Trimming stripped 2 bases from V and 3 bases from J, with 16 bases between. CDR3 length equals 16 residues. In DNA form, the CDR3 reads TGTGCCACCAGCAGAAAGACTTACAGGTTATACACTGAAGCTTTCTTT. Its protein is CATSRKTYRLYTEAFF.